This note documents a single TCR beta chain sequence. What it recognizes is unknown. The study reverse transcribed the entire isolated RNA, so it sequenced expressed TCRB transcripts. Sequencing of naive, central memory and regulatory T cell samples gave an average of approximately 3.3 million reads. Produced via immunoSEQ multiplex PCR; TCRdb's table is partial and in-frame only. The sample has hundreds of thousands of clones, about 14% seen once; the top ten hold 0.035% to 0.04%. Sorted populations were all over 95% pure. This sample is drawn from a study of beta chain features in type 1 diabetes. Study outcomes and limitations: Relative to healthy donors, patients appeared to have naive, central memory and Treg TCRB repertoires that were more similar. Reduced insertions and increased deletions marked VDJ junctions in type 1 diabetes patients. In all four CD4+ subsets, TCRB CDR3 length was significantly, moderately reduced in type 1 diabetes.

V gave up 4 bases and J gave up 4 bases; unmatched junction bases: 10. CDR3 size: 16 residues. The germline V gene encodes CDR1 SGHNT and CDR2 YYREEE (reference sequence). Sequencing was performed on naive CD4+ T cells from blood. This TCR derives from a man between 18 and 29 years old with type 1 diabetes. The V and J genes are TRBV5-4 and TRBJ2-5, with 10 bases aligning to TRBD1. CDR3 DNA: TGTGCCAGCAGCCATGTAGGACAGGGGGGTGGAGAGACCCAGTACTTC. Translated, it gives CASSHVGQGGGETQYF.